This T cell receptor beta chain was recorded in a study of shared clonotypes between healthy human individuals. Study-wide results and limits: Across a handful of donors, naive CD4 shared 4.5% to 6%, naive CD8 around 4%, memory CD4 roughly 2.5%, memory CD8 more than 0.35%. Non-shared clonotypes had lower generation probabilities than those shared by all four donors.

The DNA input per sorted-subset replicate PCR was about 190 ng, corresponding to some 30,000 T cell genomes. Per the study methods: There were no quality scores in the junction-only immunoSEQ sequences, so filtering differed. Profiling relied on immunoSEQ multiplex PCR, and the TCRdb table lists in-frame clones only, not all of them. Clone size and V and J calls were adopted from that table, with D and trimming inferred from the DNA. The sample consists of 1.5 million to 2.5 million clones, approximately 95% of them appearing once. As to this clone: Antigen: not known.

Terminally differentiated effector memory CD45RA+ cells were excluded by CCR7 positive selection of CD45RO-negative cells. Trimming removed 3 bases from V and 5 bases from J, with 11 bases in between. The CDR3 runs to 13 residues. Germline V CDR1 and CDR2: MGHRA, YSYEKL. What was sequenced was naive CD8+ T cells sorted from blood. The J gene is TRBJ2-7, the V gene TRBV4-1; perhaps TRBD2 as D (5 bases). The source of this sequence is a man in his late teens or twenties in good health. The CDR3 reads CASSHFEGDEQYF. The DNA for the CDR3 is TGCGCCAGCAGCCATTTCGAGGGTGACGAGCAGTACTTC.